Listed here are 17 T cell receptor beta chains from one sample, sequenced in a study of blood T cell repertoires in COVID-19. TCRdb's copy holds only in-frame clones and misses some; the assay was immunoSEQ multiplex PCR. The table records about 290,000 clones, about 90% of them present only once. Specimen: peripheral blood. Receptors originate from a young woman with COVID-19, enrolled during active disease.

The chain uses TRBV5-6 and TRBJ2-1, with D possibly matching TRBD1 (5 bases). Trimming cost V 0 bases and J 3 bases, with 7 bases left between them. The CDR3 sequence is 14 residues long. Germline values: CDR1 SGHDT, CDR2 YYEEEE. CDR3 nucleotides: TGTGCCAGCAGCTTGGTAGGGGTCTACAATGAGCAGTTCTTC. Its protein is CASSLVGVYNEQFF. Together with reference TRBV5-6 and TRBJ2-1, the CDR3 gives the full variable domain: DAGVTQSPTHLIKTRGQQVTLRCSPKSGHDTVSWYQQALGQGPQFIFQYYEEEERQRGNFPDRFSGHQFPNYSSELNVNALLLGDSALYLCASSLVGVYNEQFFGPGTRLTVL.

This chain joins TRBV5-6 and TRBJ2-5; 11 bases align to TRBD2. The V gene's germline CDR1 is SGHDT and CDR2 YYEEEE. The CDR3 runs to 17 residues. The junction had 12 bases not matched to a gene; V was cut back by 4 bases and J by 4 bases. The CDR3 nucleotides are TGTGCCAGCAGCCATCTAGCGGGGGGCCCGTTGGGAGAGACCCAGTACTTC. Protein: CASSHLAGGPLGETQYF. The whole variable domain, remainder taken from reference TRBV5-6 and TRBJ2-5, is DAGVTQSPTHLIKTRGQQVTLRCSPKSGHDTVSWYQQALGQGPQFIFQYYEEEERQRGNFPDRFSGHQFPNYSSELNVNALLLGDSALYLCASSHLAGGPLGETQYFGPGTRLLVL.

The chain has TRBV5-6 and TRBJ1-2; D is unresolved. The CDR3 is 13 amino acids. Germline values: CDR1 SGHDT, CDR2 YYEEEE. The V and J ends lost 2 bases and 4 bases respectively, with 9 bases between them. The CDR3 DNA reads TGTGCCAGCAGCTTTGGAGATACCTATGGCTACACCTTC. Translating it yields CASSFGDTYGYTF.

The chain uses TRBV27 and TRBJ2-7; tentatively, D is TRBD1 (6 bases). CDR1 is MNHEY and CDR2 is SMNVEV in the germline V gene (reference sequence). CDR3 length: 16 residues. V was shortened by 5 bases and J by 1 base, with 18 bases between the two germline ends. The CDR3 protein is CASSPGGDRWSYEQYF. The CDR3 DNA reads as TGTGCCAGCAGTCCTGGGGGCGATAGGTGGTCCTACGAGCAGTACTTC.

The rearrangement links TRBV28 to TRBJ1-5, with D tentatively TRBD1 (6 bases). V dropped 3 bases and J dropped 2 bases, with 8 bases sitting between them. Germline V lookup: CDR1 MDHEN, CDR2 SYDVKM. The CDR3 is 14 residues long. In nucleotides, the CDR3 is TGTGCCAGCAGTTTCAGGGGAGGCAATCAGCCCCAGCATTTT. It codes for CASSFRGGNQPQHF.

The chain combines TRBV29-1 with TRBJ1-2, with D possibly TRBD1 on 5 matching bases. The CDR3 has 12 residues. V lost 3 bases to trimming and J lost 5 bases, with 10 bases between them. Per the germline V gene, CDR1 is SQVTM and CDR2 is ANQGSEA. CDR3 DNA sequence: TGCAGCGTTGATGACAGCCAATATGGCTACACCTTC. This translates into CSVDDSQYGYTF.

The chain uses TRBV19 and TRBJ1-5; 7 bases align to TRBD1. There are 13 residues in the CDR3. Germline CDR1 is LNHDA and CDR2 is SQIVND (reference sequence). Germline trimming cut 6 bases from V and 8 bases from J; bases unmatched to any gene: 7. The CDR3 protein is CASRGLQGKPQHF. CDR3 sequence (DNA): TGTGCCAGTAGGGGGTTACAGGGGAAGCCCCAGCATTTT.

The gene calls are TRBV19 and TRBJ1-5, with D tentatively TRBD1 (6 bases). Germline V gives CDR1 LNHDA, CDR2 SQIVND (reference sequence). V lost 2 bases to trimming and J lost 4 bases, with 12 bases between them. CDR3 length: 15 amino acids. This CDR3 is CASSIRTALNQPQHF. The CDR3, as DNA: TGTGCCAGTAGTATACGGACAGCTTTGAATCAGCCCCAGCATTTT. Combining the CDR3 with reference TRBV19 and TRBJ1-5 gives the whole variable domain DGGITQSPKYLFRKEGQNVTLSCEQNLNHDAMYWYRQDPGQGLRLIYYSQIVNDFQKGDIAEGYSVSREKKESFPLTVTSAQKNPTAFYLCASSIRTALNQPQHFGDGTRLSIL.

The CDR3 DNA follows: TGTGCCAGCAGCCCCCGACCCCGGGGGGGAGCTTTCTTT. Encoded protein: CASSPRPRGGAFF. J is TRBJ1-1 and V is TRBV7-2, with D possibly matching TRBD1 (5 bases). CDR1 is SGHTA, CDR2 FQGNSA, per germline. CDR3 length: 13 residues. V gave up 5 bases and J gave up 10 bases, with 17 bases separating them. The full variable domain, in which reference TRBV7-2 and TRBJ1-1 provide the parts outside the CDR3, is GAGVSQSPSNKVTEKGKDVELRCDPISGHTALYWYRQSLGQGLEFLIYFQGNSAPDKSGLPSDRFSAERTGGSVSTLTIQRTQQEDSAVYLCASSPRPRGGAFFGQGTRLTVV.

This clone was recorded once. The rearrangement links TRBV3-1 (or the pseudogene TRBV3-2) to TRBJ1-4; 8 nucleotides align to TRBD1. The germline CDR1 and CDR2 sequences are LGHDT and YNNKEL (reference sequence). There are 14 residues in the CDR3. Unmatched junction bases numbered 6, after V lost 5 bases and J lost 7 bases. The CDR3 DNA reads as TGTGCCAGCAGCTCCCGGACAGGGAGTGAAAAACTGTTTTTT. It encodes CASSSRTGSEKLFF.

The chain uses TRBV2 and TRBJ1-2, with D possibly matching TRBD1 (5 bases). This CDR3 has 11 residues. V was cut by 8 bases and J by 7 bases, with 11 bases left in between. Germline values: CDR1 SNHLY, CDR2 FYNNEI. The CDR3 is CASRGVRGYTF. The CDR3 nucleotides read TGTGCCAGCCGGGGGGTGCGTGGCTACACCTTC.

The V gene is TRBV6-5, the J gene TRBJ2-1; weak D call: TRBD1 (6 bases). Trimming stripped 6 bases from V and 9 bases from J, with 12 bases between. The CDR3 sequence is 12 residues long. Germline V lookup: CDR1 MNHEY, CDR2 SVGAGI. CDR3 sequence reads: CASRGTLGEQFF. In nucleotides, the CDR3 is TGTGCCAGCAGGGGGACACTCGGTGAGCAGTTCTTC.

V is TRBV19 and J is TRBJ1-2, with a possible D match to TRBD1 (6 bases). The germline V gene has CDR1 LNHDA and CDR2 SQIVND (reference sequence). The CDR3 runs 11 residues. Trimming cost V 8 bases and J 8 bases, with 12 bases left between them. The CDR3: CASSAGDGYTF. CDR3 nucleotide sequence: TGTGCCAGTTCCGCAGGGGACGGCTACACCTTC.

The rearrangement links TRBV29-1 to TRBJ1-1, with D possibly TRBD1 on 6 matching bases. This CDR3 comprises 15 residues. Germline V gives CDR1 SQVTM, CDR2 ANQGSEA. V was shortened by 4 bases and J by 1 base, with 16 bases between the two germline ends. CDR3 loop: CSVGPRGGGNTEAFF. The CDR3, as DNA: TGCAGCGTTGGACCGAGGGGGGGAGGGAACACTGAAGCTTTCTTT. The full variable domain, with the rest looked up from reference TRBV29-1 and TRBJ1-1, is SAVISQKPSRDICQRGTSLTIQCQVDSQVTMMFWYRQQPGQSLTLIATANQGSEATYESGFVIDKFPISRPNLTFSTLTVSNMSPEDSSIYLCSVGPRGGGNTEAFFGQGTRLTVV.

CDR3 nucleotides: TGCGCCAGCAATGGGGGGGTCGGTATCTATGGCTACACCTTC. It translates to CASNGGVGIYGYTF. The chain is built from TRBV10-2 and TRBJ1-2; a weak D match, TRBD1 (5 bases). The CDR3 contains 14 residues. Trimming shortened V by 7 bases and J by 4 bases, and 16 bases separated the two germline ends. Per germline, CDR1 WSHSY and CDR2 SAAADI.

About this clone itself: The same CDR3 arises from other DNA sequences in this sample as well. The V gene is TRBV5-1, the J gene TRBJ1-2; unclear D gene. From germline, CDR1 is SGHRS and CDR2 YFSETQ. The CDR3 has 14 amino acids. V lost 0 bases, J lost 2 bases, and 8 bases lay in between. The CDR3 DNA follows: TGCGCCAGCAGCTTGGGGAGAGGCAACTATGGCTACACCTTC. It yields the protein CASSLGRGNYGYTF.

The CDR3 loop reads CASSARQGAHEKLFF. The DNA for the CDR3 is TGTGCCAGCAGTGCGAGACAGGGGGCGCATGAAAAACTGTTTTTT. The J gene is TRBJ1-4, the V gene TRBV2; 10 bases map to TRBD1. The germline gives CDR1 SNHLY, CDR2 FYNNEI. J lost 6 bases, V lost 4 bases, and 5 bases had no gene match. The CDR3 consists of 15 residues. Full variable domain (missing parts from reference TRBV2 and TRBJ1-4): EPEVTQTPSHQVTQMGQEVILRCVPISNHLYFYWYRQILGQKVEFLVSFYNNEISEKSEIFDDQFSVERPDGSNFTLKIRSTKLEDSAMYFCASSARQGAHEKLFFGSGTQLSVL.